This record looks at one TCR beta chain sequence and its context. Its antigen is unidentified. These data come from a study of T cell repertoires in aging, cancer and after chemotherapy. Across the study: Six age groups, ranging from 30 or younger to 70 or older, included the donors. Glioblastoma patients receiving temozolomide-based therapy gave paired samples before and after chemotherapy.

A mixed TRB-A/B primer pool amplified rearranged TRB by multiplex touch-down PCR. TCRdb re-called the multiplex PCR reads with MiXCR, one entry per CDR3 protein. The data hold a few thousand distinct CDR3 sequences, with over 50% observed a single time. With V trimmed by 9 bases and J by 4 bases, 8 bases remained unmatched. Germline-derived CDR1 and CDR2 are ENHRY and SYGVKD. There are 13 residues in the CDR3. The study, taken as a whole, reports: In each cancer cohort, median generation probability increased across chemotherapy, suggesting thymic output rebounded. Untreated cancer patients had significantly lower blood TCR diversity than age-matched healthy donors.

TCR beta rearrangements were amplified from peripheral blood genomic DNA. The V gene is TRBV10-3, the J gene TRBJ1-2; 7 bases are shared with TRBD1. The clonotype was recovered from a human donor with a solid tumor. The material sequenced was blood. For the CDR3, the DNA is TGTGCCATTTTCCGGGACAGCATCTATGGCTACACCTTC. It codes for CAIFRDSIYGYTF.